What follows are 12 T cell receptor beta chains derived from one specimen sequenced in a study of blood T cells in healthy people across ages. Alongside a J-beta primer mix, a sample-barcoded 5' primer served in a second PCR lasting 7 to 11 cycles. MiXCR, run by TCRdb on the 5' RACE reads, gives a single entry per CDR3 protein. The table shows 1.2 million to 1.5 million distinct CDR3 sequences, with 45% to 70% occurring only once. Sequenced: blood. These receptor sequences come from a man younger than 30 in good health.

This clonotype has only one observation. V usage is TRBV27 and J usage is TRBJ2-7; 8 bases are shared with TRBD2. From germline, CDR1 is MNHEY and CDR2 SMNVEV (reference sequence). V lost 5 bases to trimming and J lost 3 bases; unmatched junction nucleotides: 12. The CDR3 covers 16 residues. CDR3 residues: CASSLSGNPFGYEQYF. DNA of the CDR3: TGTGCCAGCAGTCTTAGCGGGAACCCCTTCGGCTACGAGCAGTACTTC.

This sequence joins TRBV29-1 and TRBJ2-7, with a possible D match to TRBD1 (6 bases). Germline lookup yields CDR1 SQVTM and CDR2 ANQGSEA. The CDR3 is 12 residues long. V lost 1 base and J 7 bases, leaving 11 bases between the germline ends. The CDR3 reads CSVEAPGEEQYF. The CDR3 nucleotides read TGCAGCGTTGAAGCGCCAGGGGAAGAGCAGTACTTC.

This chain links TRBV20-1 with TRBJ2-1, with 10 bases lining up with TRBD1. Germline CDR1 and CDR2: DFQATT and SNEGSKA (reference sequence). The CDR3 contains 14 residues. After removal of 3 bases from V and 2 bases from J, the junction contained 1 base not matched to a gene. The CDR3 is CSARDRGTYNEQFF. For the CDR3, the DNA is TGCAGTGCTAGGGACAGGGGGACCTACAATGAGCAGTTCTTC.

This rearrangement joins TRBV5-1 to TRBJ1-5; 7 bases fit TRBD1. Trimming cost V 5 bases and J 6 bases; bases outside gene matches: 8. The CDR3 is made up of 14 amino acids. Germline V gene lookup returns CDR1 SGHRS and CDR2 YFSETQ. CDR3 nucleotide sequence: TGCGCCAGCAGTCCTTTACAGGGGTCTCAGCCCCAGCATTTT. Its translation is CASSPLQGSQPQHF.

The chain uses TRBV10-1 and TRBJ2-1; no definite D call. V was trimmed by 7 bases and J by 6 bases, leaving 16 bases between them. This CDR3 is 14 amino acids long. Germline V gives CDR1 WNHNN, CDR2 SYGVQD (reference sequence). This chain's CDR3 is CASKEQWSGNEQFF. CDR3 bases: TGCGCCAGCAAGGAACAATGGTCCGGCAATGAGCAGTTCTTC.

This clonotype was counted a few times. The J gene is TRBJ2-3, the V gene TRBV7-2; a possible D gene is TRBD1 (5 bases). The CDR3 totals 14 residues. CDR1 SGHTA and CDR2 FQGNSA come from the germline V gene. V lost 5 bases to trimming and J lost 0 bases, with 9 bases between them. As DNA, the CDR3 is TGTGCCAGCAGCCGACAGCCTAGCACAGATACGCAGTATTTT. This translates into CASSRQPSTDTQYF.

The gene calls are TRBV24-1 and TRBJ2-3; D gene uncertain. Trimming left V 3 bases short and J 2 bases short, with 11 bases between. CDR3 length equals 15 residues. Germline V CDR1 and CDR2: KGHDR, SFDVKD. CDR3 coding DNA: TGTGCCACCAGTGATGGCAACGGAAACACAGATACGCAGTATTTT. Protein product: CATSDGNGNTDTQYF.

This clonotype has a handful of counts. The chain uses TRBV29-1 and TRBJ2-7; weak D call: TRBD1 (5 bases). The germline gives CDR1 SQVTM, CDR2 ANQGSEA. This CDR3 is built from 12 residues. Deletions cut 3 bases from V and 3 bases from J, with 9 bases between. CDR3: CSVETEHYEQYF. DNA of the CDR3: TGCAGCGTTGAGACAGAGCACTACGAGCAGTACTTC.

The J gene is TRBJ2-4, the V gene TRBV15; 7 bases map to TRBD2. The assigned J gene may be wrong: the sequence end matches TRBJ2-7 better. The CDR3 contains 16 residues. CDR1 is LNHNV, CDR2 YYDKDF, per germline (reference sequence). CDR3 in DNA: TGTGCCACCAGCAGGGGAGGGACTTACTCCTCCTACGAGCAGTACTTC. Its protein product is CATSRGGTYSSYEQYF.

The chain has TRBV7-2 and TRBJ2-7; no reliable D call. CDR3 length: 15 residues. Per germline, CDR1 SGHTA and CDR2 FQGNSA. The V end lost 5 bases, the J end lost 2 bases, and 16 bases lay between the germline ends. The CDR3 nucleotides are TGTGCCAGCAGCCGTGTTGACGGGCGAACCTACGAGCAGTACTTC. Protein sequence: CASSRVDGRTYEQYF.

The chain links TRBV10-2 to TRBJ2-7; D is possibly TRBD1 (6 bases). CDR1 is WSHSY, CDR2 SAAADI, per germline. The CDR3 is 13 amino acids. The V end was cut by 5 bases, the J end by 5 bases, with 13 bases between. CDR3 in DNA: TGCGCCAGCAGTACAGGGTGGGCGCACGAGCAGTACTTC. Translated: CASSTGWAHEQYF.

The CDR3 coding sequence is TGTGCCAGCAGCCAGGCAATCAGCGGGGCCACAGATACGCAGTATTTT. It encodes CASSQAISGATDTQYF. The gene calls are TRBV3-1 and TRBJ2-3, with 7 nucleotides matching TRBD2. V shed 3 bases, J shed 2 bases, and the junction held 8 bases outside the gene matches. Per the germline V gene, CDR1 is LGHDT and CDR2 is YNNKEL (reference sequence). This CDR3 has 16 residues.